This is a list of T cell receptor beta chains from one sample in a study of shared clonotypes between healthy human individuals. The repertoire was sequenced with immunoSEQ multiplex PCR; TCRdb's copy has only in-frame clones and lacks some. There are about 820,000 clones in the sample; 85% to 95% occur only once, and around 24% lies in the top ten. Sequences were obtained from naive CD8+ T cells sorted from blood. These receptors originate from a man between 25 and 39 years old in good health. CDR3s include the opening cysteine and the closing phenylalanine or tryptophan. The D gene is left open where the match is weak. Clone size is given for some rows only: seen once, a few or many times, or a class if the clone is expanded.

j_gene: TRBJ1-5
abundance: -
d_gene: TRBD1
v_gene: TRBV13
CDR3nt: TGTGCCAGCAGCTTAGGGACAGGGGGAGTTCAGCCCCAGCATTTT
CDR3aa: CASSLGTGGVQPQHF

j_gene: TRBJ2-3
abundance: -
d_gene: TRBD2
v_gene: TRBV13
CDR3nt: TGTGCCAGCAGCTCCGAACTAGCGGGAGACACAGATACGCAGTATTTT
CDR3aa: CASSSELAGDTDTQYF

j_gene: TRBJ2-1
abundance: once
d_gene: -
v_gene: TRBV10-3
CDR3nt: TGTGCCATCAGTGAGTCTGGCTTGAGCTCCTACAATGAGCAGTTCTTC
CDR3aa: CAISESGLSSYNEQFF

j_gene: TRBJ1-1
abundance: -
d_gene: -
v_gene: TRBV28
CDR3nt: TGTGCCAGCAGACCCCGGGACAACGAGCTCCTGGGGAAAGCTTTCTTT
CDR3aa: CASRPRDNELLGKAFF

j_gene: TRBJ2-3
abundance: -
d_gene: -
v_gene: TRBV7-6
CDR3nt: TGTGCCAGCAGCTTAGACACGGGACATACGCAGTATTTT
CDR3aa: CASSLDTGHTQYF

j_gene: TRBJ2-5
abundance: once
d_gene: -
v_gene: TRBV4-1
CDR3nt: TGCGCCAGCAGCCAAGATGGGGTCATGGGAGAGACCCAGTACTTC
CDR3aa: CASSQDGVMGETQYF

j_gene: TRBJ2-7
abundance: -
d_gene: TRBD2
v_gene: TRBV29-1
CDR3nt: TGCAGCGTTGAAGGACTAGCGGGTACCTACGAGCAGTACTTC
CDR3aa: CSVEGLAGTYEQYF

j_gene: TRBJ2-2
abundance: few
d_gene: TRBD2
v_gene: TRBV7-9
CDR3nt: TGTGCCAGCAGCTGGACTAGCGGGACCGGGGAGCTGTTTTTT
CDR3aa: CASSWTSGTGELFF

j_gene: TRBJ2-5
abundance: -
d_gene: TRBD1
v_gene: TRBV18
CDR3nt: TGTGCCAGCTCACCCTTCGGGACAGCACGGGTCAGGGAGACCCAGTACTTC
CDR3aa: CASSPFGTARVRETQYF

j_gene: TRBJ2-7
abundance: -
d_gene: -
v_gene: TRBV5-6
CDR3nt: TGTGCCAGCAGCCATACAGTGGAACGCTACGAGCAGTACTTC
CDR3aa: CASSHTVERYEQYF

j_gene: TRBJ2-2
abundance: -
d_gene: -
v_gene: TRBV14
CDR3nt: TGTGCCAGCAGCCAATCCTGGGAGCTGTTTTTT
CDR3aa: CASSQSWELFF

j_gene: TRBJ2-7
abundance: -
d_gene: -
v_gene: TRBV5-6
CDR3nt: TGTGCCAGCAGCTTGGTGGACAACTCCTACGAGCAGTACTTC
CDR3aa: CASSLVDNSYEQYF

j_gene: TRBJ2-7
abundance: -
d_gene: -
v_gene: TRBV5-5
CDR3nt: TGTGCCAGCACAGGGGATTACGAGCAGTACTTC
CDR3aa: CASTGDYEQYF

j_gene: TRBJ1-1
abundance: -
d_gene: TRBD1
v_gene: TRBV2
CDR3nt: TGTGCCATCGGACAGGGGGAGGGCCACACTGAAGCTTTCTTT
CDR3aa: CAIGQGEGHTEAFF

j_gene: TRBJ2-7
abundance: -
d_gene: -
v_gene: TRBV30
CDR3nt: TGTGCCTGGAGCACGGGAATACACTACGAGCAGTACTTC
CDR3aa: CAWSTGIHYEQYF

j_gene: TRBJ1-4
abundance: -
d_gene: TRBD1
v_gene: TRBV7-9
CDR3nt: TGTGCCAGCAGCTTAATCCGGACAGGGAATGAAAAACTGTTTTTT
CDR3aa: CASSLIRTGNEKLFF

j_gene: TRBJ2-1
abundance: -
d_gene: TRBD2
v_gene: TRBV27
CDR3nt: TGTGCCAGCACTCTAGGAGCTAGCGGGAGCAATGAGCAGTTCTTC
CDR3aa: CASTLGASGSNEQFF

j_gene: TRBJ2-7
abundance: -
d_gene: -
v_gene: TRBV6-5
CDR3nt: TGTGCCAGCAGTTACTCGTCACAGCTGTACGAGCAGTACTTC
CDR3aa: CASSYSSQLYEQYF

j_gene: TRBJ2-7
abundance: -
d_gene: -
v_gene: TRBV6-5
CDR3nt: TGTGCCAGCAGTTACAGGGCCAGCTACGAGCAGTACTTC
CDR3aa: CASSYRASYEQYF

j_gene: TRBJ2-3
abundance: once
d_gene: -
v_gene: TRBV11-3
CDR3nt: TGTGCCAGCAGCTTTTATCTGGGGGAGATGACAGATACGCAGTATTTT
CDR3aa: CASSFYLGEMTDTQYF

j_gene: TRBJ2-1
abundance: -
d_gene: -
v_gene: TRBV29-1
CDR3nt: TGCAGCGAAACGACCGAACACTACAATGAGCAGTTCTTC
CDR3aa: CSETTEHYNEQFF

j_gene: TRBJ2-1
abundance: -
d_gene: TRBD1
v_gene: TRBV7-9
CDR3nt: TGTGCCAGCAGCATAGACAGGGAATTGGGTGAGCAGTTCTTC
CDR3aa: CASSIDRELGEQFF

j_gene: TRBJ2-7
abundance: -
d_gene: -
v_gene: TRBV10-3
CDR3nt: TGTGCCATCAGACCAATTGGGGGCTACGAGCAGTACTTC
CDR3aa: CAIRPIGGYEQYF

j_gene: TRBJ1-2
abundance: -
d_gene: -
v_gene: TRBV7-2
CDR3nt: TGTGCCAGCAGCTTCCCCACTGCCCGACTGGGCGATGGCTACACCTTC
CDR3aa: CASSFPTARLGDGYTF

j_gene: TRBJ2-1
abundance: -
d_gene: -
v_gene: TRBV28
CDR3nt: TGTGCCAGCAGTCCGCCCCTAGAGGCGGTCTACAATGAGCAGTTCTTC
CDR3aa: CASSPPLEAVYNEQFF

j_gene: TRBJ2-1
abundance: -
d_gene: -
v_gene: TRBV7-3
CDR3nt: TGTGCCAGCAGCCCTGCCGCCGGGACGCCTTATAATGAGCAGTTCTTC
CDR3aa: CASSPAAGTPYNEQFF